A selection of T cell receptor beta chains follows, all from one sample in a study of blood T cell repertoires in COVID-19. Here immunoSEQ multiplex PCR was the method, and the copy in TCRdb shows in-frame clones only, minus some. The top ten clones hold more than 15% of a sample with around 68,000 clones, around 86% of them seen once. Source material: peripheral blood. The receptors originated from a middle-aged man with COVID-19, enrolled during active disease. The CDR3 runs from the conserved cysteine through the conserved F or W.

V	J	CDR3
TRBV24-1	TRBJ2-1	CATSDRQGQWRRGPYNEQFF
TRBV14	TRBJ1-2	CASSPGTGGYYGYTF
TRBV4-1	TRBJ1-2	CASSQDPVPGQGNTF
TRBV6-5	TRBJ1-4	CASSYSVTGNEKLFF
TRBV3-1/TRBV3-2	TRBJ2-3	CASSQSSGGNTDTQYF
TRBV7-7	TRBJ2-3	CASSASSAGTDTQYF
TRBV6-5	TRBJ2-6	CASSSGTASGANVLTF
TRBV30	TRBJ2-5	CAWSKTGPETQYF
TRBV7-9	TRBJ2-7	CASSLTVSGTVLF
TRBV18	TRBJ2-7	CASSPPAGEDEQYF
TRBV5-6	TRBJ1-3	CASCRRGSGNTIYF
TRBV2	TRBJ1-5	CASSGQGGRQPQHF
TRBV7-9	TRBJ1-1	CASSFGDRGGTEAFF
TRBV5-1	TRBJ2-5	CASSLGQGAQETQYF
TRBV4-1	TRBJ1-2	CASSQLVGTGVAF
TRBV6-5	TRBJ2-7	CASRPLPTSGEQYF